This is a list of T cell receptor beta chains from one sample in a study of T-cell memory formation after mild COVID-19. MiXCR was run by TCRdb on the 5' RACE reads, yielding one entry per CDR3 protein. The sample lists 400,000 to 500,000 distinct CDR3 sequences, roughly 20% occurring once. Sample: PBMCs or a T cell subset sorted from them (not recorded which). The receptors originated from an adult woman who had mild COVID-19 (a few samples of this study predate the infection). Cell type and time point are not known. Both conserved end residues are part of each CDR3. D genes are given only for firm matches.

v_call | d_call | cdr3_aa
TRBV5-1 | TRBD1 | CASSWIDRANEQYF
TRBV7-3 | NA | CASSFGADYNEQFF
TRBV29-1 | TRBD2 | CSVPSSTSGNEQFF
TRBV24-1 | NA | CATSDRGDSYEQYF
TRBV7-3 | TRBD2 | CASSSAGGGAGELFF
TRBV7-2 | TRBD2 | CASSLNYGTSGYNEQFF
TRBV21-1 | NA | CASSKAGREDPYEQYF
TRBV7-6 | TRBD1 | CASTLTGASYEQYF
TRBV4-1 | NA | CASSQDEVSSYEQYF
TRBV7-3 | TRBD2 | CASSPRGLATDTQYF
TRBV6-5 | TRBD1 | CASSKTGTGNSPLHF
TRBV19 | TRBD2 | CASNQGLAGRNEQFF
TRBV24-1 | NA | CATSGTPHTGELFF
TRBV29-1 | TRBD1 | CSAAPGQGNTGELFF
TRBV4-1 | NA | CASSLGETGEQYF
TRBV29-1 | TRBD1 | CSVEDRDYGYTF
TRBV7-2 | NA | CASSLQGARVYTF
TRBV12-3/TRBV12-4 | TRBD1 | CASSPRGTGFTETQYF
TRBV4-2 | NA | CASSQVKNQPQHF
TRBV29-1 | NA | CSVGLRTGELFF
TRBV20-1 | NA | CSARDGGQNTGELFF
TRBV29-1 | NA | CSVEEGWTEAFF
TRBV11-2 | NA | CASSLAVEYYGYTF
TRBV5-1 | NA | CASSPSSGENTGELFF
TRBV7-3 | NA | CASSPMVPADTQYF
TRBV7-2 | NA | CASSLRWGPQETQYF
TRBV20-1 | NA | CSARGLGSGTEAFF
TRBV7-3 | TRBD1 | CASSSSGTGDEQYF
TRBV5-1 | NA | CASSPGGGLDYEQYF
TRBV24-1 | NA | CATSDVRHWETQYF
TRBV15 | TRBD2 | CATSRAGVSQNIQYF
TRBV2 | NA | CASSDLDKTQYF
TRBV9 | NA | CASSLQQRTNYYTDTQYF
TRBV15 | TRBD2 | CATSRDGGTIGEQYF
TRBV6-1 | NA | CASSESPGPGSYGYTF
TRBV7-3 | NA | CASSSGPGGDTQYF
TRBV28 | TRBD2 | CASSLTTSGIYEQYF
TRBV4-1 | NA | CASSQITSTGELFF
TRBV5-1 | NA | CASSLYSRSPPDTQYF
TRBV25-1 | TRBD2 | CASGGLAGGNGELFF
TRBV27 | TRBD1 | CASSFLSGQGSTEAFF
TRBV12-3/TRBV12-4 | NA | CASRELPTPNEQFF
TRBV7-9 | TRBD2 | CASTKIGLAGGQETQYF
TRBV24-1 | NA | CATSDGYNEQFF
TRBV6-2/TRBV6-3 | TRBD1 | CASTRQGDHYGYTF
TRBV7-6 | TRBD2 | CASSPRGTSGGYEQYF
TRBV5-5 | NA | CASIPVSDQTYEQFF
TRBV19 | TRBD1 | CASSRQGAIRPQHF
TRBV4-3 | TRBD1 | CASSQGPGQGAYNEQFF
TRBV20-1 | NA | CSARGAGSDTQYF
TRBV9 | TRBD2 | CASSVGLGGGATDTQYF